This TCR beta chain was identified during a study of T cells in localized non-small cell lung cancer. General study results and limits: Maximal T cell clonality occurred in uninvolved adjacent lung, with tumor ranking below it. A median of about 52 clones ranked among the top 100 in tumor appeared in adjacent lung. Longer overall survival accompanied higher blood T cell density.

Here immunoSEQ multiplex PCR was the method, and the copy in TCRdb shows in-frame clones only, minus some. The data show roughly 1,700 clones, roughly a quarter seen once. Notes on this clone: The antigen is undetermined.

The authors took atypia-free adjacent lung at least 2 cm from the tumor margin. The sequence came from a woman aged 35 to 70 with stage II squamous cell lung carcinoma. The source material was normal lung tissue next to the tumor, sampled before any cancer treatment.

The CDR3 DNA follows: TGTGCCAGCAGCTTTACTAGCGGCGGGGGGGACGAGCAGTACTTC. Its translation: CASSFTSGGGDEQYF. The chain recombines TRBV11-3 with TRBJ2-7; 9 bases are a match to TRBD2. CDR1 and CDR2 from the germline V gene are SGHNT and YENEEA. V shed 3 bases, J shed 5 bases, and the junction held 8 bases outside the gene matches. The CDR3 runs 15 residues.